These T cell receptor beta chains were read from a single sample in a study of blood T cell repertoires in COVID-19. The table came from immunoSEQ multiplex PCR; TCRdb's copy has only in-frame clones and leaves some out. In the table there are over 200,000 clones, approximately 90% of which are singletons. Sequencing was done on a sample of PBMCs or T cells enriched from blood (not recorded which). The origin of the receptors is a man between 18 and 35 years old who had recovered from COVID-19. Both conserved end residues are part of each CDR3. The order of the fields is D gene, clone size, J gene, V gene, CDR3 protein, CDR3 DNA. D genes are given only for firm matches. Clone size appears in some rows only: once, few, many, or a class for an expanded clone.

D gene: NA; clone size: NA; J gene: TRBJ1-2; V gene: TRBV30; CDR3 protein: CAWTGPFYGYTF; CDR3 DNA: TGTGCCTGGACAGGGCCATTCTATGGCTACACCTTC
D gene: TRBD2; clone size: once; J gene: TRBJ2-1; V gene: TRBV5-1; CDR3 protein: CASSYQREGQYNEQFF; CDR3 DNA: TGCGCCAGCAGCTATCAGCGGGAGGGCCAGTACAATGAGCAGTTCTTC
D gene: TRBD2; clone size: NA; J gene: TRBJ2-3; V gene: TRBV3-1/TRBV3-2; CDR3 protein: CASSPIAGGPDTQYF; CDR3 DNA: TGTGCCAGCAGCCCGATAGCGGGAGGGCCAGATACGCAGTATTTT
D gene: NA; clone size: NA; J gene: TRBJ2-1; V gene: TRBV11-3; CDR3 protein: CASSSRGGGSSYNEQFF; CDR3 DNA: TGTGCCAGCAGCTCCCGGGGAGGGGGGAGCTCCTACAATGAGCAGTTCTTC
D gene: TRBD2; clone size: NA; J gene: TRBJ2-7; V gene: TRBV18; CDR3 protein: CASSPPASGRSEQYF; CDR3 DNA: TGTGCCAGCTCACCACCGGCTAGCGGGAGATCCGAGCAGTACTTC
D gene: TRBD1; clone size: NA; J gene: TRBJ1-6; V gene: TRBV27; CDR3 protein: CASSLTLGQGLSPLHF; CDR3 DNA: TGTGCCAGCAGTTTAACCCTGGGACAGGGCTTGTCACCCCTCCACTTT
D gene: NA; clone size: once; J gene: TRBJ1-5; V gene: TRBV28; CDR3 protein: CASSQGGGSQPQHF; CDR3 DNA: TGTGCCAGCAGCCAAGGTGGGGGCTCTCAGCCCCAGCATTTT
D gene: TRBD2; clone size: NA; J gene: TRBJ2-1; V gene: TRBV9; CDR3 protein: CASSPSGAYNEQFF; CDR3 DNA: TGTGCCAGCAGCCCTAGCGGGGCCTACAATGAGCAGTTCTTC
D gene: TRBD1; clone size: NA; J gene: TRBJ1-6; V gene: TRBV29-1; CDR3 protein: CSASTGRNSPLHF; CDR3 DNA: TGCAGCGCCTCGACAGGGCGGAATTCACCCCTCCACTTT
D gene: TRBD1; clone size: once; J gene: TRBJ1-6; V gene: TRBV5-1; CDR3 protein: CASSLGGQMGSPLHF; CDR3 DNA: TGCGCCAGCAGCTTGGGGGGACAGATGGGATCACCCCTCCACTTT
D gene: TRBD1; clone size: many; J gene: TRBJ1-2; V gene: TRBV28; CDR3 protein: CASSLFPTGDYGYTF; CDR3 DNA: TGTGCCAGCAGTTTATTCCCGACAGGGGACTATGGCTACACCTTC
D gene: TRBD2; clone size: NA; J gene: TRBJ2-5; V gene: TRBV6-1; CDR3 protein: CASSESGLAGETQYF; CDR3 DNA: TGTGCCAGCAGTGAATCGGGACTAGCGGGCGAGACCCAGTACTTC
D gene: NA; clone size: NA; J gene: TRBJ1-1; V gene: TRBV9; CDR3 protein: CASSVFDRRYENTEAFF; CDR3 DNA: TGTGCCAGCAGCGTATTTGACAGACGCTATGAGAACACTGAAGCTTTCTTT
D gene: TRBD2; clone size: once; J gene: TRBJ2-1; V gene: TRBV4-1; CDR3 protein: CASSQGLAGGYNEQFF; CDR3 DNA: TGCGCCAGCAGCCAAGGGCTAGCGGGGGGGTACAATGAGCAGTTCTTC
D gene: NA; clone size: NA; J gene: TRBJ1-5; V gene: TRBV18; CDR3 protein: CASSPSGSGQPQHF; CDR3 DNA: TGTGCCAGCTCACCTTCCGGGTCTGGTCAGCCCCAGCATTTT
D gene: TRBD1; clone size: NA; J gene: TRBJ1-2; V gene: TRBV19; CDR3 protein: CASSIPTGENYGYTF; CDR3 DNA: TGTGCCAGTAGTATCCCGACAGGGGAGAACTATGGCTACACCTTC
D gene: NA; clone size: once; J gene: TRBJ2-5; V gene: TRBV19; CDR3 protein: CASSIGPTDHQETQYF; CDR3 DNA: TGTGCCAGTAGTATAGGTCCGACAGATCATCAAGAGACCCAGTACTTC
D gene: TRBD1; clone size: NA; J gene: TRBJ1-6; V gene: TRBV28; CDR3 protein: CASSLRLTGVNSPLHF; CDR3 DNA: TGTGCCAGCAGTTTACGTCTAACAGGGGTGAATTCACCCCTCCACTTT
D gene: TRBD2; clone size: NA; J gene: TRBJ2-2; V gene: TRBV9; CDR3 protein: CASSVGLAGETGELFF; CDR3 DNA: TGTGCCAGCAGCGTAGGACTAGCGGGTGAAACCGGGGAGCTGTTTTTT
D gene: TRBD2; clone size: NA; J gene: TRBJ2-7; V gene: TRBV6-5; CDR3 protein: CASSPPGLASYEQYF; CDR3 DNA: TGTGCCAGCAGTCCTCCGGGACTAGCTTCCTACGAGCAGTACTTC
D gene: TRBD2; clone size: NA; J gene: TRBJ2-7; V gene: TRBV7-2; CDR3 protein: CASRGAAGTSNEQYF; CDR3 DNA: TGTGCCAGCAGGGGGGCAGCCGGGACTAGCAACGAGCAGTACTTC
D gene: TRBD2; clone size: NA; J gene: TRBJ2-7; V gene: TRBV24-1; CDR3 protein: CATSDASSGRHYEQYF; CDR3 DNA: TGTGCCACCAGTGATGCGTCTAGCGGCAGACACTACGAGCAGTACTTC